This entry is about one TCR beta chain. Profiling relied on immunoSEQ multiplex PCR, and the TCRdb table lists in-frame clones only, not all of them. This table has some 140,000 clones, 79% appearing once. The record originates from a study of blood T cell repertoires in COVID-19. Study-wide background: Samples representing acute and convalescent COVID-19 were sourced from the United States, Italy and Spain.

Germline CDR1 is LNHDA and CDR2 is SQIVND (reference sequence). J gave up 4 bases and V 9 bases, and 12 bases lay outside the gene matches. The CDR3 totals 15 residues. This TCR was sampled from a man in his 60s with acute or convalescent COVID-19. The chain recombines TRBV19 with TRBJ2-3; 8 bases align to TRBD1. Source material: peripheral blood. The CDR3 DNA sequence: TGTGCCAGCCGACTGCGGCAGGGGGCGGCAGATACGCAGTATTTT. Amino acid sequence: CASRLRQGAADTQYF.